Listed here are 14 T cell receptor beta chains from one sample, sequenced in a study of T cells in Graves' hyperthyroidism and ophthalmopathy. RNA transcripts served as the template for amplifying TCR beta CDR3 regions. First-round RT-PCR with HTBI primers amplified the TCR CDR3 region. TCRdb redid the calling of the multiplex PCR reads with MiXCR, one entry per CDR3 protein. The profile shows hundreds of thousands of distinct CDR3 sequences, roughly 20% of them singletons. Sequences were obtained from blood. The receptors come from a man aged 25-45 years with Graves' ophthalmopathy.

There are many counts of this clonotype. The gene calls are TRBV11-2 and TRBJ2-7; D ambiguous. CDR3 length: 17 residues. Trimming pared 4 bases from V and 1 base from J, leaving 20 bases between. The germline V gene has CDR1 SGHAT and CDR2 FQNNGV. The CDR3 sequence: CASSSTTRRPRSYEQYF. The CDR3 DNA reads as TGTGCCAGCAGCTCGACCACCCGACGTCCCCGGTCCTACGAGCAGTACTTC.

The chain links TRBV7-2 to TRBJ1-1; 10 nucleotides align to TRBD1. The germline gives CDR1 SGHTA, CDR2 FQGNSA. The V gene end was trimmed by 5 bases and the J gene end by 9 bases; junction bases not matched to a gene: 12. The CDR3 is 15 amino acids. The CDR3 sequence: CASSLRDRGGGKAFF. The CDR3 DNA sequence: TGTGCCAGCAGCCTCCGGGACAGGGGTGGAGGTAAAGCTTTCTTT.

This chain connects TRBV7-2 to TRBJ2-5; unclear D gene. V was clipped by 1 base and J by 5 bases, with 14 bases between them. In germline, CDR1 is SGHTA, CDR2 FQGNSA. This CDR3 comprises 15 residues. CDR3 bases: TGTGCCAGCAGCTTAGAAAATCCCCGGACGGAGACCCAGTACTTC. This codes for CASSLENPRTETQYF.

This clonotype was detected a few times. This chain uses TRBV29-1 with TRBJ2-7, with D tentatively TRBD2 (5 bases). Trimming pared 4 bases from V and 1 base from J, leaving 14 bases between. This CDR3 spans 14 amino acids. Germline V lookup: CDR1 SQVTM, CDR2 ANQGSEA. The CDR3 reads CSVAQARGSYEQYF. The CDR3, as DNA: TGCAGCGTTGCCCAAGCCCGGGGTTCCTACGAGCAGTACTTC.

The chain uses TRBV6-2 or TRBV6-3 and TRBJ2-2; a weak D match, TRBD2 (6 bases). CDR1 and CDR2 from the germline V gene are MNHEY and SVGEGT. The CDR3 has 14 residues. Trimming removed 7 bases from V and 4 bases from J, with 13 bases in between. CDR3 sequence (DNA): TGTGCCAGCACTTATCTAGCGATCACCGGGGAGCTGTTTTTT. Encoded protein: CASTYLAITGELFF.

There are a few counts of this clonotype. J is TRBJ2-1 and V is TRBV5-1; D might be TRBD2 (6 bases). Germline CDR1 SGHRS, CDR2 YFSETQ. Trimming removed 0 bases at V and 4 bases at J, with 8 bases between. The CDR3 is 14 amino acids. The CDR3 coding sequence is TGCGCCAGCAGCTTGGCTAGCGCTTACAATGAGCAGTTCTTC. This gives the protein CASSLASAYNEQFF. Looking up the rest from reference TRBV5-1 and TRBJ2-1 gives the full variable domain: KAGVTQTPRYLIKTRGQQVTLSCSPISGHRSVSWYQQTPGQGLQFLFEYFSETQRNKGNFPGRFSGRQFSNSRSEMNVSTLELGDSALYLCASSLASAYNEQFFGPGTRLTVL.

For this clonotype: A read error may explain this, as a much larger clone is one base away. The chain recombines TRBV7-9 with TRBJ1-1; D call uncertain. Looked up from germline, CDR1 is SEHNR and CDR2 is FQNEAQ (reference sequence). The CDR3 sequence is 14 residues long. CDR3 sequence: CASSLIQLNTEASF. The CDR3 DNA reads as TGTGCCAGCAGCTTAATACAGCTAAACACTGAAGCTTCCTTT.

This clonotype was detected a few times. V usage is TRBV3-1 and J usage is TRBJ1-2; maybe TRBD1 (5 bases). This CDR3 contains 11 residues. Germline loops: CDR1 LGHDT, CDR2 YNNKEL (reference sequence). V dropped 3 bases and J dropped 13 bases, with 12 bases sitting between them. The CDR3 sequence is CASSQGRRFTF. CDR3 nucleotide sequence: TGTGCCAGCAGCCAGGGACGGCGCTTCACCTTC.

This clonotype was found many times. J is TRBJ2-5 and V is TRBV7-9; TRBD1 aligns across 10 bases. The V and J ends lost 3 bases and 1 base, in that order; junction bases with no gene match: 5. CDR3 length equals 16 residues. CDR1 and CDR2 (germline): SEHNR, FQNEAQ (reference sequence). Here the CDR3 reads CASSLRQGAGQETQYF. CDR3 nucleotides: TGTGCCAGCAGCTTGAGACAGGGGGCGGGCCAAGAGACCCAGTACTTC.

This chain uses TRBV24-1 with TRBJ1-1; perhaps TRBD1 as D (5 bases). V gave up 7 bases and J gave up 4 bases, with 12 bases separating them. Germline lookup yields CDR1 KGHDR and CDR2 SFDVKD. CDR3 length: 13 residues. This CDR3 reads CATSQGLFTEAFF. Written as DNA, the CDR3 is TGTGCCACCAGCCAGGGCCTTTTCACTGAAGCTTTCTTT.

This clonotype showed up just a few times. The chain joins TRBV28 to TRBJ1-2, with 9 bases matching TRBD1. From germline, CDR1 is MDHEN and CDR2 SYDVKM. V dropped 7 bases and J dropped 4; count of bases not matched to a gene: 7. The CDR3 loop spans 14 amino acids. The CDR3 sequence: CASNPGQGGYGYTF. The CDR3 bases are TGTGCCAGCAACCCGGGACAGGGAGGCTATGGCTACACCTTC.

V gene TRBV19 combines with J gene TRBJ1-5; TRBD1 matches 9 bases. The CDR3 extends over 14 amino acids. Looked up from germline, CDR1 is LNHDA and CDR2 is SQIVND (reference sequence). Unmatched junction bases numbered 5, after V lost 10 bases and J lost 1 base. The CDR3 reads CATSDRGSNQPQHF. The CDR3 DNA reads TGTGCCACTAGCGACAGGGGGAGCAATCAGCCCCAGCATTTT. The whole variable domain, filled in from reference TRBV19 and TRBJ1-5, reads DGGITQSPKYLFRKEGQNVTLSCEQNLNHDAMYWYRQDPGQGLRLIYYSQIVNDFQKGDIAEGYSVSREKKESFPLTVTSAQKNPTAFYLCATSDRGSNQPQHFGDGTRLSIL.

The CDR3 protein is CSAGMAGTTPDTQYF. CDR3 nucleotides: TGCAGTGCTGGGATGGCGGGAACAACGCCAGATACGCAGTATTTT. This chain joins TRBV20-1 and TRBJ2-3; tentative D call: TRBD2 (6 bases). The germline V and J ends were trimmed by 5 bases and 4 bases, with 19 bases remaining between them. The length of the CDR3 is 15 residues. From germline, CDR1 is DFQATT and CDR2 SNEGSKA (reference sequence).

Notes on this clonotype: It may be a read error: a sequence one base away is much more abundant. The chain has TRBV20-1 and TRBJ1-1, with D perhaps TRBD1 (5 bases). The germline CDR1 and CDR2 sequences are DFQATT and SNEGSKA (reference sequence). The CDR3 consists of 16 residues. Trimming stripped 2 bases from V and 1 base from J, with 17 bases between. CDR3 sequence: CSARIIVGGTNTEAFF. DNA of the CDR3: TGCAGTGCTAGAATCATAGTGGGAGGGACGAACACTGAAGCTTTCTTT.